This is a list of T cell receptor beta chains from one sample in a study of B cell selection in AIRE deficiency. The data were produced by immunoSEQ multiplex PCR, yet TCRdb's version contains in-frame clones alone and is incomplete. The sample contains 20,000 to 25,000 clones, less than 95% of which appear only once. The sample consisted of Tregs sorted from PBMCs. The receptor source for this set is a human donor with AIRE deficiency. Both conserved end residues are part of each CDR3. A D gene is named only where the DNA matches it firmly. A clone size is listed for some rows: how often the clone was seen (once, few, many), or a class if it is expanded.

NA TRBJ2-7 15 NA TRBV7-2 CASSLGLGHPYEQYF TGTGCCAGCAGCTTAGGACTGGGACATCCCTACGAGCAGTACTTC
NA TRBJ1-6 13 NA TRBV9 CASSVGHNSPLHF TGTGCCAGCAGCGTCGGACATAATTCACCCCTCCACTTT
NA TRBJ1-6 13 NA TRBV19 CASSLDSSSPLHF TGTGCCAGTAGCCTGGACAGTTCTTCACCCCTCCACTTT
NA TRBJ2-1 17 NA TRBV21-1 CASSQGWFGSWYNEQFF TGTGCCAGCAGTCAGGGTTGGTTCGGGAGTTGGTACAATGAGCAGTTCTTC
NA TRBJ2-1 17 NA TRBV9 CASSLTPSARGNNEQFF TGTGCCAGCAGCCTAACCCCCTCGGCTAGGGGGAACAATGAGCAGTTCTTC
NA TRBJ2-5 10 NA TRBV20-1 CSVLGETQYF TGCAGTGTCCTGGGGGAGACCCAGTACTTC
NA TRBJ2-5 14 NA TRBV5-4 CASSLGEYQETQYF TGTGCCAGCAGCTTGGGAGAATACCAAGAGACCCAGTACTTC
NA TRBJ1-1 16 TRBD1 TRBV5-1 CASSPLVRQGVGRAFF TGCGCCAGCAGCCCCTTAGTCCGACAGGGCGTAGGGAGAGCTTTCTTT
NA TRBJ1-4 14 NA TRBV6-5 CASSYSRMAEKLFF TGTGCCAGCAGTTACTCGAGGATGGCAGAAAAACTGTTTTTT
NA TRBJ2-1 13 NA TRBV7-2 CASSFRVNDEQFF TGTGCCAGCAGCTTCCGGGTGAATGATGAGCAGTTCTTC
NA TRBJ2-7 15 NA TRBV19 CASNLRRDPTYEQYF TGTGCCAGTAACCTCCGCCGGGACCCAACCTACGAGCAGTACTTC
NA TRBJ2-3 15 TRBD1 TRBV7-9 CASSLQGASTDTQYF TGTGCCAGCAGCTTACAGGGGGCCAGCACAGATACGCAGTATTTT
NA TRBJ2-5 13 TRBD2 TRBV5-6 CASSRGVEETQYF TGTGCCAGCAGTCGGGGGGTCGAAGAGACCCAGTACTTC
NA TRBJ1-1 13 NA TRBV7-2 CASSSGLNTEAFF TGTGCCAGCAGCTCCGGACTGAACACTGAAGCTTTCTTT
NA TRBJ2-1 17 TRBD2 TRBV25-1 CASQETGRENLYNEQFF TGTGCCAGCCAGGAGACTGGGCGGGAGAACTTATACAATGAGCAGTTCTTC
NA TRBJ2-3 13 NA TRBV30 CAWSRDLRGGQYF TGTGCCTGGAGCCGGGACCTCAGGGGTGGGCAGTATTTT
NA TRBJ2-3 16 NA TRBV7-8 CASRSRWQDITDTQYF TGTGCCAGCAGATCGAGGTGGCAGGATATCACAGATACGCAGTATTTT
NA TRBJ1-5 12 NA TRBV29-1 CSVSDGNQPQHF TGCAGCGTCTCGGACGGGAATCAGCCCCAGCATTTT
NA TRBJ2-6 14 NA TRBV9 CASSARSGANVLTF TGTGCCAGCAGCGCCCGTTCGGGGGCCAACGTCCTGACTTTC
NA TRBJ1-1 12 NA TRBV25-1 CASSARGAEAFF TGTGCCAGCAGTGCAAGGGGCGCTGAAGCTTTCTTT
NA TRBJ2-7 15 TRBD2 TRBV18 CASSPGTSGTYEQYF TGTGCCAGCTCACCCGGGACTAGCGGAACTTACGAGCAGTACTTC
NA TRBJ2-4 15 NA TRBV27 CASSLAWEAKNIQYF TGTGCCAGCAGTTTGGCGTGGGAAGCCAAAAACATTCAGTACTTC
NA TRBJ2-1 16 NA TRBV19 CASSIFGQLGTNEQFF TGTGCCAGTAGTATATTTGGGCAGTTGGGGACCAATGAGCAGTTCTTC
NA TRBJ2-6 16 NA TRBV7-9 CATRGTILSGANVLTF TGTGCCACCCGGGGGACGATCCTCTCTGGGGCCAACGTCCTGACTTTC
NA TRBJ1-1 13 NA TRBV5-4 CASSLVSNTEAFF TGTGCCAGCAGCTTGGTTTCGAACACTGAAGCTTTCTTT
NA TRBJ2-5 13 NA TRBV7-2 CASSFGLRETQYF TGTGCCAGCAGCTTCGGCCTCCGGGAGACCCAGTACTTC
NA TRBJ1-3 18 TRBD1 TRBV5-1 CASSLASRTGVSGNTIYF TGCGCCAGCAGCTTGGCGTCCAGGACAGGGGTCTCTGGAAACACCATATATTTT
few TRBJ1-2 12 NA TRBV7-2 CASSLEGYGYTF TGTGCCAGCAGCTTAGAGGGGTATGGCTACACCTTC
NA TRBJ2-3 17 TRBD2 TRBV5-4 CASSFGGRALNTDTQYF TGTGCCAGCAGCTTCGGCGGGAGGGCCCTCAACACAGATACGCAGTATTTT
NA TRBJ2-3 13 TRBD2 TRBV11-3 CASRRDYTDTQYF TGTGCCAGCAGGAGGGACTACACAGATACGCAGTATTTT
NA TRBJ2-5 13 NA TRBV2 CASSLEGRETQYF TGTGCCAGCAGTCTGGAGGGGAGGGAGACCCAGTACTTC
NA TRBJ2-3 17 NA TRBV28 CASPPWTGLETTDTQYF TGTGCCAGCCCACCATGGACCGGGCTGGAGACTACAGATACGCAGTATTTT
NA TRBJ2-7 15 NA TRBV7-9 CASSLDRVYSYEQYF TGTGCCAGCAGCTTAGACAGGGTCTACTCCTACGAGCAGTACTTC
NA TRBJ2-7 14 NA TRBV29-1 CSVLNRDGRYEQYF TGCAGCGTGCTGAACCGGGACGGACGTTACGAGCAGTACTTC
NA TRBJ2-5 14 NA TRBV2 CASTSGANQETQYF TGTGCCAGCACCTCAGGGGCCAATCAAGAGACCCAGTACTTC
NA TRBJ1-5 14 NA TRBV7-3 CASSYGRLGQPQHF TGTGCCAGCAGCTACGGACGGCTCGGTCAGCCCCAGCATTTT
NA TRBJ1-1 14 TRBD1 TRBV7-9 CASSTDRGNTEAFF TGTGCCAGCAGCACGGACAGGGGGAACACTGAAGCTTTCTTT
NA TRBJ2-2 13 NA TRBV5-1 CASSRGNTGELFF TGCGCCAGCAGTAGGGGCAACACCGGGGAGCTGTTTTTT
NA TRBJ1-2 12 NA TRBV29-1 CSVTDGGYGYTF TGCAGCGTTACGGACGGAGGATATGGCTACACCTTC
NA TRBJ1-5 17 TRBD1 TRBV4-3 CASSQGTGGVWGQPQHF TGCGCCAGCAGCCAAGGGACAGGCGGTGTATGGGGTCAGCCCCAGCATTTT
NA TRBJ2-7 15 TRBD1 TRBV18 CASSPDRAPFHEQYF TGTGCCAGCTCACCGGACAGGGCCCCCTTTCACGAGCAGTACTTC
NA TRBJ1-6 15 NA TRBV28 CASSFPGVQGSPLHF TGTGCCAGCAGTTTCCCGGGGGTTCAGGGGTCACCCCTCCACTTT
NA TRBJ1-6 16 NA TRBV11-3 CASSLDPWDRHSPLHF TGTGCCAGCAGCTTAGATCCATGGGACCGACATTCACCCCTCCACTTT
NA TRBJ2-3 15 TRBD2 TRBV2 CASGLAGVKTDTQYF TGTGCCAGCGGGTTAGCGGGAGTTAAGACAGATACGCAGTATTTT
NA TRBJ2-1 15 TRBD2 TRBV10-1 CASSGAGATEGEQFF TGCGCCAGCAGTGGAGCGGGAGCCACCGAGGGTGAGCAGTTCTTC
once TRBJ1-4 14 NA TRBV7-2 CASSFETENEKLFF TGTGCCAGCAGCTTTGAGACAGAGAATGAAAAACTGTTTTTT
once TRBJ1-3 15 NA TRBV18 CASSGDGSSGNTIYF TGTGCCAGCTCAGGGGACGGATCCTCTGGAAACACCATATATTTT
NA TRBJ2-3 15 TRBD2 TRBV4-3 CASAQGLAGTDTQYF TGCGCCAGCGCTCAAGGACTAGCGGGTACGGATACGCAGTATTTT
NA TRBJ2-5 18 TRBD2 TRBV7-3 CASSPSRASGRAWETQYF TGTGCCAGCAGCCCCTCCCGGGCTAGCGGGAGGGCCTGGGAGACCCAGTACTTC
once TRBJ1-6 14 NA TRBV10-3 CAISESGDNSPLHF TGTGCCATCAGTGAGTCAGGGGATAATTCACCCCTCCACTTT
NA TRBJ2-7 15 NA TRBV19 CASSARGGTFHEQYF TGTGCCAGTAGTGCCCGAGGGGGGACGTTCCACGAGCAGTACTTC
NA TRBJ2-7 13 NA TRBV6-1 CASSVRYSYEQYF TGTGCCAGCAGTGTGCGGTACTCCTACGAGCAGTACTTC
NA TRBJ2-7 15 TRBD2 TRBV11-1 CASSLVSASGKEQYF TGTGCCAGCAGCTTAGTCTCAGCTAGCGGGAAAGAGCAGTACTTC
NA TRBJ1-5 15 NA TRBV7-2 CASSFNIEGDQPQHF TGTGCCAGCAGCTTTAATATTGAGGGAGATCAGCCCCAGCATTTT
NA TRBJ2-3 14 NA TRBV6-1 CASSEGYDTDTQYF TGTGCCAGCAGTGAAGGATACGACACAGATACGCAGTATTTT
NA TRBJ2-3 16 TRBD1 TRBV9 CASSADRGSWTDTQYF TGTGCCAGCAGCGCGGACAGGGGAAGCTGGACAGATACGCAGTATTTT
NA TRBJ2-7 13 NA TRBV11-3 CASSREGNREQYF TGTGCCAGCAGCAGAGAGGGGAATCGGGAGCAGTACTTC